The 21 T cell receptor beta chains presented below share a single source sample, sequenced in a study of vaccination and CD4 T cells after COVID-19. TCRdb fed the PCR reads into MiXCR, producing one record per CDR3 protein. Of just over 20,000 distinct CDR3 sequences listed, around 50% are singletons. Sequenced here: CD4+ T cells from blood, sampled before SARS-CoV-2 vaccination. Receptors were obtained from a human donor who had recovered from COVID-19.

There are a few counts of this clonotype. V usage is TRBV24-1 and J usage is TRBJ2-6; TRBD1 is a possible D gene (6 bases). The CDR3 loop spans 17 amino acids. The germline CDR1 and CDR2 sequences are KGHDR and SFDVKD. The ends were cut back, 4 bases at V and 1 base at J, with 13 bases in the middle. The CDR3 is CATSETGPPSGANVLTF. The DNA of the CDR3 is TGTGCCACCAGTGAGACAGGCCCCCCATCTGGGGCCAACGTCCTGACTTTC.

The chain joins TRBV20-1 to TRBJ2-3, with D tentatively TRBD2 (6 bases). This CDR3 is built from 15 residues. The V end lost 0 bases, the J end lost 4 bases, and 14 bases lay between the germline ends. Germline CDR1 reads DFQATT; CDR2 reads SNEGSKA (reference sequence). Here the CDR3 DNA reads TGCAGTGCTAGAGATCTCGGGAGAGGGGCAGATACGCAGTATTTT. Translated, it gives CSARDLGRGADTQYF.

The J gene is TRBJ2-1, the V gene TRBV20-1; unclear D gene. The CDR3 is made up of 14 amino acids. The ends were cut back, 2 bases at V and 3 bases at J, with 11 bases in the middle. The V gene's germline CDR1 is DFQATT and CDR2 SNEGSKA (reference sequence). The CDR3 here is CSARKINDYNEQFF. The CDR3, as DNA: TGCAGTGCTAGAAAAATTAACGACTACAATGAGCAGTTCTTC.

The gene calls are TRBV6-1 and TRBJ1-2; 9 bases are a match to TRBD1. Germline V gene sequence: CDR1 MNHNS, CDR2 SASEGT. With 6 bases clipped from V and 5 bases from J, the junction kept 10 bases outside the gene matches. The CDR3 has 15 residues. The CDR3 reads CASSGRRQGGYGYTF. DNA for the CDR3: TGTGCCAGCAGCGGTAGACGACAGGGGGGGTATGGCTACACCTTC.

This clonotype was seen more than once but under ten times. CDR3 coding DNA: TGTGCCAGCAGTTCTGACACAGATACGCAGTATTTT. Translation: CASSSDTDTQYF. The genes are TRBV6-5 and TRBJ2-3; D gene unclear. Trimming took 4 bases from V and 2 from J, leaving 4 bases between them. The CDR3 has 12 residues. In germline, CDR1 is MNHEY, CDR2 SVGAGI.

A few counts support this clonotype. The V gene is TRBV7-2, the J gene TRBJ1-6, with no clear D. Germline V gene data show CDR1 as SGHTA and CDR2 as FQGNSA. The V gene lost 6 bases and the J gene lost 10 bases, with 25 bases spanning the gap. This CDR3 comprises 17 residues. CDR3 sequence (DNA): TGTGCCAGCAGTCCGTCCTATTTAAGGGTCCCTCAGTCACCCCTCCACTTT. Amino acid sequence: CASSPSYLRVPQSPLHF.

The chain recombines TRBV7-9 with TRBJ1-5; D remains unclear. There are 15 residues in the CDR3. Germline-derived CDR1 and CDR2 are SEHNR and FQNEAQ (reference sequence). V was clipped by 0 bases and J by 3 bases, with 9 bases between them. Here the CDR3 DNA reads TGTGCCAGCAGCTTAGCGTCCACGAACAATCAGCCCCAGCATTTT. Its protein product is CASSLASTNNQPQHF.

This clonotype was found a few times. The chain couples TRBV19 to TRBJ2-3; D may be TRBD1 or TRBD2 (6 bases each). Between the trimmed V and J ends, which lost 7 bases and 0 bases, there was a span of 8 bases. Germline V gene sequence: CDR1 LNHDA, CDR2 SQIVND (reference sequence). CDR3 length equals 13 residues. CDR3 in amino acids: CASKGGSTDTQYF. Here the CDR3 DNA reads TGTGCCAGTAAAGGGGGGAGCACAGATACGCAGTATTTT.

The rearrangement links TRBV7-2 to TRBJ2-3, with 8 bases aligning to TRBD2. The trim removed 5 bases at V and 3 bases at J, leaving 7 bases unmatched. This CDR3 region has 15 residues. Germline V gene lookup returns CDR1 SGHTA and CDR2 FQGNSA. The DNA for the CDR3 is TGTGCCAGCAGCACAGCTAGCGGGCGGACAGATACGCAGTATTTT. This codes for CASSTASGRTDTQYF.

The rearrangement uses TRBV6-1 and TRBJ1-2; D is uncertain. Germline lookup yields CDR1 MNHNS and CDR2 SASEGT. Trimming removed 6 bases at V and 2 bases at J, with 10 bases between. This CDR3 region has 13 residues. CDR3 nucleotides: TGTGCCAGCAGATCCTCTGGGAACTATGGCTACACCTTC. Amino acids: CASRSSGNYGYTF.

The chain is built from TRBV7-3 and TRBJ2-7, with D perhaps assigned TRBD1 or TRBD2 (6 bases each). The germline V and J ends were trimmed by 5 bases and 3 bases, with 20 bases remaining between them. CDR1 is SGHTA and CDR2 is FQGTGA in the germline V gene. CDR3 length equals 16 residues. This CDR3 reads CASSPGAGAKVYEQYF. DNA for the CDR3: TGTGCCAGCAGCCCGGGGGCAGGGGCCAAGGTCTACGAGCAGTACTTC.

The J gene is TRBJ2-7, the V gene TRBV28; 9 bases map to TRBD2. This CDR3 is 14 amino acids long. The germline V gene has CDR1 MDHEN and CDR2 SYDVKM. V dropped 7 bases and J dropped 4; count of bases not matched to a gene: 8. The CDR3 DNA reads as TGTGCCAGCAACACCGGGACTAGCATTTACGAGCAGTACTTC. Encoded protein: CASNTGTSIYEQYF.

The rearrangement joins TRBV6-5 to TRBJ2-4; D is uncertain. Germline V gene lookup returns CDR1 MNHEY and CDR2 SVGAGI. Between the trimmed V and J ends, which lost 0 bases and 5 bases, there was a span of 8 bases. The CDR3 totals 14 residues. CDR3 in DNA: TGTGCCAGCAGTTACTCCCCGGCGCAAAACATTCAGTACTTC. Its protein product is CASSYSPAQNIQYF.

J is TRBJ1-1 and V is TRBV29-1; a weak D match, TRBD1 (5 bases). V dropped 2 bases and J dropped 6 bases, with 13 bases sitting between them. This CDR3 spans 13 amino acids. CDR1 and CDR2 from the germline V gene are SQVTM and ANQGSEA. The CDR3 reads CSVERGPKAEAFF. The CDR3 DNA reads TGCAGCGTTGAAAGGGGCCCCAAGGCTGAAGCTTTCTTT.

V and J are TRBV20-1 and TRBJ2-3; 10 positions agree with TRBD1. This CDR3 spans 15 amino acids. The germline V gene has CDR1 DFQATT and CDR2 SNEGSKA (reference sequence). V shed 1 base, J shed 5 bases, and the junction held 6 bases outside the gene matches. The CDR3 protein is CSARATGGWEDTQYF. The CDR3, as DNA: TGCAGTGCTAGAGCGACAGGGGGCTGGGAAGATACGCAGTATTTT.

The chain couples TRBV6-5 to TRBJ2-7, with D unresolved. The CDR3 has 13 residues. Trimming took 0 bases from V and 12 from J, leaving 15 bases between them. Germline V lookup: CDR1 MNHEY, CDR2 SVGAGI. The CDR3 DNA is TGTGCCAGCAGTTACTCGTATATAGCCCAATTGTACTTC. Translating it yields CASSYSYIAQLYF.

The chain links TRBV2 to TRBJ2-3, with 10 positions matching TRBD2. The CDR3 is 16 residues long. Germline V gives CDR1 SNHLY, CDR2 FYNNEI. V was pared by 4 bases and J by 4 bases, with 8 bases of the junction left unmatched. In DNA, the CDR3 is TGTGCCAGCAGTGTAATAGCGGGAGGCGGCCCAGATACGCAGTATTTT. Protein sequence: CASSVIAGGGPDTQYF. The full variable domain, rest sourced from reference TRBV2 and TRBJ2-3, is EPEVTQTPSHQVTQMGQEVILRCVPISNHLYFYWYRQILGQKVEFLVSFYNNEISEKSEIFDDQFSVERPDGSNFTLKIRSTKLEDSAMYFCASSVIAGGGPDTQYFGPGTRLTVL.

V and J are TRBV5-1 and TRBJ1-2; the match to TRBD1 covers 9 bases. This CDR3 region has 14 residues. The V gene's germline CDR1 is SGHRS and CDR2 YFSETQ. Germline trimming cut 1 base from V and 8 bases from J; bases unmatched to any gene: 6. The DNA of the CDR3 is TGCGCCAGCAGCTTGTACAGGGGGCGTCTGGGCTACACCTTC. Translated, it gives CASSLYRGRLGYTF.

The V and J genes are TRBV11-1 and TRBJ1-1; the match to TRBD1 covers 9 bases. Germline CDR1 and CDR2: SGHAT and FQDESV (reference sequence). The junction had 4 bases not matched to a gene; V was cut back by 5 bases and J by 3 bases. The CDR3 runs to 14 residues. The CDR3 DNA sequence: TGTGCCAGCAGCCGGGGACAGGGTTACACTGAAGCTTTCTTT. This translates into CASSRGQGYTEAFF. Together with reference TRBV11-1 and TRBJ1-1, the CDR3 gives the full variable domain: EAEVAQSPRYKITEKSQAVAFWCDPISGHATLYWYRQILGQGPELLVQFQDESVVDDSQLPKDRFSAERLKGVDSTLKIQPAELGDSAMYLCASSRGQGYTEAFFGQGTRLTVV.

The chain links TRBV7-9 to TRBJ2-1, with 11 nucleotides matching TRBD1. CDR1 and CDR2 from the germline V gene are SEHNR and FQNEAQ (reference sequence). V shed 6 bases and J 0 bases; nucleotides not matched to a gene: 4. There are 16 residues in the CDR3. CDR3 sequence (DNA): TGTGCCAGCAGACGGACAGGGGGCAGCTCCTACAATGAGCAGTTCTTC. Translated, it gives CASRRTGGSSYNEQFF. The full variable domain, completed using reference TRBV7-9 and TRBJ2-1, is DTGVSQNPRHKITKRGQNVTFRCDPISEHNRLYWYRQTLGQGPEFLTYFQNEAQLEKSRLLSDRFSAERPKGSFSTLEIQRTEQGDSAMYLCASRRTGGSSYNEQFFGPGTRLTVL.

The CDR3 sequence: CASSLVAGATETQYF. The CDR3 DNA follows: TGTGCCAGCAGCTTAGTAGCGGGAGCTACGGAGACCCAGTACTTC. The chain employs TRBV7-2 and TRBJ2-5, with 9 bases that match TRBD2. The CDR3 consists of 15 residues. V was clipped by 1 base and J by 5 bases; unmatched bases: 5. Germline lookup yields CDR1 SGHTA and CDR2 FQGNSA.